This TCR beta chain was recovered during a study of response to subunit inactivated influenza vaccine. TCRdb ran MiXCR on the RT-PCR reads and lists one entry per CDR3 protein. In the table there are about 650,000 distinct CDR3 sequences, about 15% of which are singletons. Overall study results and limits: The authors suggested that every seasonal influenza vaccination recruits few new T cells.

This clonotype was counted only a few times. Its antigen is undetermined. This CDR3 region has 13 residues. The germline V gene encodes CDR1 MDHEN and CDR2 SYDVKM. Deletions cut 3 bases from V and 8 bases from J, with 13 bases between. The source of this sequence is a man aged 50-60 years who received an inactivated influenza vaccine. This chain links TRBV28 with TRBJ1-2; D might be TRBD1 (6 bases). The source material was PBMCs from blood, sampled 14 to 15 days before vaccination. DNA of the CDR3: TGTGCCAGCAGTTTGGGAAACAGGGAGGGCTACACCTTC. It yields the protein CASSLGNREGYTF.